This T cell receptor beta chain was identified during a study of blood T cells in healthy people across ages. Alongside a J-beta primer mix, a sample-barcoded 5' primer served in a second PCR lasting about 7 to 11 cycles. Every cDNA molecule bore a tag from a template-switch adaptor containing 12 random nucleotides. TCRdb called the 5' RACE reads again in MiXCR, with one record for every CDR3 protein. In the table there are approximately 1,100,000 distinct CDR3 sequences, more than 35% of which are singletons. V lost 0 bases and J 5 bases, leaving 14 bases between the germline ends. Germline lookup yields CDR1 SGHRS and CDR2 YFSETQ. The CDR3 contains 15 residues. Only a few counts were recorded for this clonotype.

The chain links TRBV5-1 to TRBJ2-5; the D call may be TRBD1 or TRBD2 (5 bases each). The sequence derives from an older woman in good health. The sequenced sample consisted of blood. The CDR3 DNA follows: TGCGCCAGCAGCTTGGGGGACCACTACAGGGAGACCCAGTACTTC. This codes for CASSLGDHYRETQYF.